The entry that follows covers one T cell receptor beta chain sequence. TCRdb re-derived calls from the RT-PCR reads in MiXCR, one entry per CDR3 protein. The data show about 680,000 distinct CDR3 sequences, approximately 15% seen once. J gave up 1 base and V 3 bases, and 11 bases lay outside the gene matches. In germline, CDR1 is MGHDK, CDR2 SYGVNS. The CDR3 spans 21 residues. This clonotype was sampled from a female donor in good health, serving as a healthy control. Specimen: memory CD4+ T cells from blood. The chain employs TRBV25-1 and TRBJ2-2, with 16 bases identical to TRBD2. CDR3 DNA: TGTGCCAGCAGTGATACCACATGGGGGACTAGCGGGAGGGGGAACACCGGGGAGCTGTTTTTT. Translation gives CASSDTTWGTSGRGNTGELFF.